The 32 T cell receptor beta chains in this list originate from one sample, sequenced in a study of neurological immune-mediated disorders. TCRdb redid the calling of the 5' RACE reads with MiXCR, one entry per CDR3 protein. The profile shows about 87,000 distinct CDR3 sequences, roughly 3.3% of them singletons. Input material: PBMCs. The receptors originated from a woman in her fifties or sixties with multiple sclerosis.

This clonotype appeared many times. The chain carries TRBV20-1 and TRBJ1-1; tentative D call: TRBD1 (5 bases). The germline gives CDR1 DFQATT, CDR2 SNEGSKA (reference sequence). The CDR3 length is 15 residues. V was trimmed by 0 bases and J by 6 bases, leaving 17 bases between them. The CDR3 DNA is TGCAGTGCTAGAGACTTCAGGGTTTCGATCGCTGAAGCTTTCTTT. This codes for CSARDFRVSIAEAFF.

This clonotype was observed at least ten times. The chain uses TRBV3-1 and TRBJ2-2, with D perhaps TRBD2 (5 bases). CDR1 is LGHDT and CDR2 is YNNKEL in the germline V gene (reference sequence). The CDR3 length is 12 residues. Trimming pared 4 bases from V and 9 bases from J, leaving 9 bases between. Here the CDR3 DNA reads TGTGCCAGCAGCCCAACGGGAAGGGAGCTGTTTTTT. Translating it yields CASSPTGRELFF. Based on the CDR3 plus reference TRBV3-1 and TRBJ2-2, the full variable domain is DTAVSQTPKYLVTQMGNDKSIKCEQNLGHDTMYWYKQDSKKFLKIMFSYNNKELIINETVPNRFSPKSPDKAHLNLHINSLELGDSAVYFCASSPTGRELFFGEGSRLTVL.

The sample holds many counts of this clonotype. J is TRBJ2-5 and V is TRBV4-2, with 12 bases lining up with TRBD2. The CDR3 consists of 17 residues. J lost 1 base, V lost 0 bases, and 3 bases had no gene match. The V gene's germline CDR1 is LGHNA and CDR2 YNFKEQ. Written as DNA, the CDR3 is TGTGCCAGCAGCCAAGAGCTAGCGGGGGGGTCCCAAGAGACCCAGTACTTC. Protein: CASSQELAGGSQETQYF.

In its sample, this clonotype was seen many times. This chain joins TRBV5-1 and TRBJ2-5; TRBD1 matches at 7 bases. Germline V lookup: CDR1 SGHRS, CDR2 YFSETQ. Trimming removed 1 base from V and 2 bases from J; junction bases left unmatched: 8. CDR3 length: 16 amino acids. The CDR3 DNA reads TGCGCCAGCAGCTTGAGGGGACAGCAAAATCAAGAGACCCAGTACTTC. Translated: CASSLRGQQNQETQYF.

There are many counts of this clonotype. CDR3 sequence: CSARAPRAEEGRNSPLHF. DNA for the CDR3: TGCAGTGCTAGAGCCCCCAGGGCCGAAGAGGGGAGGAATTCACCCCTCCACTTT. V is TRBV20-1 and J is TRBJ1-6, with D tentatively TRBD1 (5 bases). V was shortened by 1 base and J by 7 bases, with 23 bases between the two germline ends. The germline gives CDR1 DFQATT, CDR2 SNEGSKA (reference sequence). CDR3 size: 18 residues.

This clonotype has ten or more counts. V is TRBV5-1 and J is TRBJ2-7; 9 positions agree with TRBD1. CDR3 length equals 15 residues. In germline, CDR1 is SGHRS, CDR2 YFSETQ. J gave up 6 bases and V 3 bases, and 10 bases lay outside the gene matches. The CDR3, as DNA: TGCGCCAGCAGCTCCAACACGGGGACAGGGTTCGAGCAGTACTTC. Translation gives CASSSNTGTGFEQYF.

This clonotype has a count of ten or more. V gene TRBV27 combines with J gene TRBJ1-5; D not certain. V dropped 3 bases and J dropped 2 bases, with 20 bases sitting between them. Germline CDR1 is MNHEY and CDR2 is SMNVEV (reference sequence). The CDR3 covers 18 residues. The CDR3 DNA sequence: TGTGCCAGCAGTTTGAGAGTCGGGTCTTTGATTGGCAATCAGCCCCAGCATTTT. The encoded protein is CASSLRVGSLIGNQPQHF.

There are a few counts of this clonotype. The DNA for the CDR3 is TGTGCCAGCAGAAGACAGGGGCACCTCGGCGAGCAGTACTTC. This sequence encodes CASRRQGHLGEQYF. The genes are TRBV27 and TRBJ2-7; 8 bases align to TRBD1. This CDR3 has 14 residues. CDR1 and CDR2 from the germline V gene are MNHEY and SMNVEV (reference sequence). The V gene end was trimmed by 6 bases and the J gene end by 6 bases; junction bases not matched to a gene: 10.

This clonotype occurred many times. CDR3 region: CATKGTRGNEQFF. The CDR3 DNA reads as TGTGCCACCAAGGGGACTAGAGGCAATGAGCAGTTCTTC. This rearrangement joins TRBV15 to TRBJ2-1; TRBD2 matches 8 bases. This CDR3 has 13 residues. With V trimmed by 7 bases and J by 6 bases, 5 bases remained unmatched. Germline-derived CDR1 and CDR2 are LNHNV and YYDKDF (reference sequence).

This clonotype showed up many times. An end of the junction does not agree with germline; a read error may underlie this. The chain recombines TRBV20-1 with TRBJ1-4; D remains ambiguous. The germline gives CDR1 DFQATT, CDR2 SNEGSKA (reference sequence). The CDR3 has 14 residues. The CDR3 nucleotides are TGCAGTGCAAGAGATTCAGCAACTAATGAAAAACTGTTTTTT. Its translation is CSARDSATNEKLFF.

This clonotype was seen repeatedly, ten times or more. The gene calls are TRBV20-1 and TRBJ2-7; either TRBD1 or TRBD2 may fit D (6 bases each). This CDR3 comprises 15 residues. Germline V lookup: CDR1 DFQATT, CDR2 SNEGSKA (reference sequence). Trimming took off 1 base at V and 5 bases at J, with 18 bases between the two ends. The CDR3 loop is CSARVRVGGSDEQYF. The CDR3 DNA is TGCAGTGCTAGAGTCCGGGTGGGGGGCAGCGACGAGCAGTACTTC.

At least ten counts were recorded for this clonotype. The V call is TRBV10-3, the J call TRBJ1-2; D is perhaps TRBD1 (5 bases). Between the trimmed V and J ends, which lost 6 bases and 5 bases, there was a span of 22 bases. Germline-derived CDR1 and CDR2 are ENHRY and SYGVKD. The length of the CDR3 is 16 residues. The CDR3 reads CAISGAGSTGTYGYTF. DNA for the CDR3: TGTGCCATCAGCGGGGCGGGATCGACGGGAACTTATGGCTACACCTTC.

This clonotype was picked up many times. CDR3 protein: CASRRGSDEKLFF. CDR3 DNA sequence: TGTGCCAGCAGGCGCGGGTCGGATGAAAAACTGTTTTTT. The rearrangement uses TRBV7-2 and TRBJ1-4; D gene ambiguous. V lost 6 bases and J lost 6, with 11 bases in between. The germline CDR1 and CDR2 sequences are SGHTA and FQGNSA. This CDR3 has 13 amino acids.

This clonotype was found many times. The chain uses TRBV12-3 or TRBV12-4 and TRBJ2-5; the D call may be TRBD1 or TRBD2 (6 bases each). CDR3 size: 15 residues. V lost 3 bases to trimming and J lost 2 bases, with 13 bases between them. The CDR3 DNA reads TGTGCCAGCAGTTTTCGGAGGGGGATACAAGAGACCCAGTACTTC. It translates to CASSFRRGIQETQYF.

This clonotype was observed many times. The V gene is TRBV4-2, the J gene TRBJ1-2, with D unresolved. Per the germline V gene, CDR1 is LGHNA and CDR2 is YNFKEQ. The V end was cut by 1 base, the J end by 4 bases, with 7 bases between. The CDR3 contains 13 residues. As DNA, the CDR3 is TGTGCCAGCAGCCAAGTAACAGCCTATGGCTACACCTTC. Residues: CASSQVTAYGYTF.

This clonotype was seen at least ten times. The chain carries TRBV5-1 and TRBJ2-2; a possible D gene is TRBD1 (6 bases). The V and J ends lost 6 bases and 5 bases respectively, with 17 bases between them. Germline assignment: CDR1 SGHRS and CDR2 YFSETQ. The CDR3 has 15 amino acids. CDR3 bases: TGCGCCAGCACCCCCGACGCAGGGGATACCGGGGAGCTGTTTTTT. It codes for CASTPDAGDTGELFF.

This clonotype was seen ten or more times. The V gene is TRBV5-1, the J gene TRBJ2-5, with unresolved D. Germline V lookup: CDR1 SGHRS, CDR2 YFSETQ. V lost 4 bases and J lost 5, with 12 bases in between. This CDR3 comprises 13 residues. The CDR3, as DNA: TGCGCCAGCAGCCCCTCCGATGGGGAGACCCAGTACTTC. Its protein is CASSPSDGETQYF.

This clonotype was found many times. The J gene is TRBJ1-2, the V gene TRBV5-6, with a tentative D call TRBD1 (5 bases). CDR1 SGHDT and CDR2 YYEEEE come from the germline V gene. The CDR3 totals 15 residues. Trimming removed 1 base from V and 2 bases from J, with 12 bases in between. Written as DNA, the CDR3 is TGTGCCAGCAGCTTGCGTGCGGGGCGCAACTATGGCTACACCTTC. Amino acids: CASSLRAGRNYGYTF.

This clonotype showed up many times. The CDR3, as DNA: TGTGCCAGCAGCCCCCGCGAGATCTTCGATAATTCACCCCTCCACTTT. Residues: CASSPREIFDNSPLHF. The V and J genes are TRBV3-1 and TRBJ1-6; no reliable D call. Germline CDR1 LGHDT, CDR2 YNNKEL (reference sequence). CDR3 length: 16 residues. The V end was cut by 4 bases, the J end by 5 bases, with 15 bases between.

This clonotype has a count of ten or more. The chain uses TRBV5-1 and TRBJ2-7; 8 nucleotides match TRBD1. The CDR3 runs to 14 residues. CDR1 is SGHRS, CDR2 YFSETQ, per germline. The trim removed 3 bases at V and 6 bases at J, leaving 8 bases unmatched. CDR3 residues: CASSSSRDRIEQYF. The CDR3 DNA sequence: TGCGCCAGCAGCTCCTCCCGGGACAGGATCGAGCAGTACTTC.

This clonotype has a count of ten or more. The rearrangement links TRBV7-2 to TRBJ2-5; 8 bases match TRBD1. J was trimmed by 1 base and V by 2 bases; bases with no gene match: 3. The germline V gene has CDR1 SGHTA and CDR2 FQGNSA. The CDR3 is 15 amino acids. This CDR3 reads CASSLPGTGQETQYF. The DNA for the CDR3 is TGTGCCAGCAGCTTACCCGGGACAGGCCAAGAGACCCAGTACTTC.

This clonotype was observed at least ten times. This chain uses TRBV6-6 with TRBJ2-7, with D possibly TRBD1 on 6 matching bases. Germline V gives CDR1 MNHNY, CDR2 SVGAGI (reference sequence). The CDR3 loop spans 14 amino acids. The V and J ends lost 3 bases and 3 bases respectively, with 12 bases between them. CDR3 amino acids: CASSYEQGSYEQYF. The CDR3 DNA follows: TGTGCCAGCAGTTATGAACAGGGAAGCTACGAGCAGTACTTC.

This clonotype was picked up many times. At one of its ends the junction is not consistent with the germline gene, which may arise from a read error. This rearrangement joins TRBV5-4 to TRBJ2-6; TRBD2 might be the D (5 bases). The V gene's germline CDR1 is SGHNT and CDR2 YYREEE (reference sequence). This CDR3 spans 16 amino acids. CDR3 protein: CTSNPTGSSGANVLTF. For the CDR3, the DNA is TGTACCAGCAACCCCACGGGGAGCTCTGGGGCCAACGTCCTGACTTTC.

In its sample, this clonotype was seen many times. The chain has TRBV4-3 and TRBJ2-7; D uncertain. V lost 0 bases and J lost 1, with 10 bases in between. Looked up from germline, CDR1 is LGHNA and CDR2 is YSLEER. CDR3 length equals 15 residues. This chain's CDR3 is CASSQDVGRSYEQYF. Here the CDR3 DNA reads TGCGCCAGCAGCCAAGACGTCGGGCGATCCTACGAGCAGTACTTC.

This clonotype was counted at least ten times. The CDR3 DNA is TGCAGTGCTAGATCTTATAACCACCCTTCTTACGAGCAGTACTTC. Translated, it gives CSARSYNHPSYEQYF. The chain is built from TRBV20-1 and TRBJ2-7; D not resolved. Germline V lookup: CDR1 DFQATT, CDR2 SNEGSKA (reference sequence). With 2 bases removed from V and 4 bases from J, the gap between germline ends came to 18 bases. The CDR3 totals 15 residues.

This clonotype was recorded many times. The chain uses TRBV6-6 and TRBJ1-1; TRBD1 matches 7 bases. CDR3 length: 15 residues. Losses at the gene ends were 5 bases for V and 6 bases for J; bases not matched to a gene: 12. Germline V gene sequence: CDR1 MNHNY, CDR2 SVGAGI (reference sequence). The CDR3 nucleotides read TGTGCCAGCAGTGGCTATTCAGGGGGTGGGGCTGAAGCTTTCTTT. The encoded protein is CASSGYSGGGAEAFF.

This clonotype was recorded many times. The chain joins TRBV29-1 to TRBJ2-7, with 10 nucleotides matching TRBD2. V dropped 5 bases and J dropped 4; count of bases not matched to a gene: 11. CDR1 is SQVTM, CDR2 ANQGSEA, per germline. The CDR3 contains 15 residues. The CDR3 loop is CSVLKLAGREYEQYF. CDR3 DNA sequence: TGCAGCGTTTTAAAACTAGCGGGGCGTGAATACGAGCAGTACTTC.

This clonotype was found many times. J is TRBJ2-2 and V is TRBV5-5; the D gene is possibly TRBD1 (5 bases). This CDR3 has 13 residues. The germline CDR1 and CDR2 sequences are SGHKS and YYEKEE (reference sequence). Trimming stripped 3 bases from V and 7 bases from J, with 10 bases between. CDR3 sequence: CASSSRVGGELFF. CDR3 nucleotide sequence: TGTGCCAGCAGCTCCAGGGTCGGCGGGGAGCTGTTTTTT.

This clonotype was observed many times. The chain links TRBV11-1 to TRBJ2-4; 7 nucleotides match TRBD1. This CDR3 spans 19 amino acids. Losses at the gene ends were 5 bases for V and 2 bases for J; bases not matched to a gene: 18. Per the germline V gene, CDR1 is SGHAT and CDR2 is FQDESV (reference sequence). The CDR3 protein is CASSLVSPGGQASKNIQYF. Here the CDR3 DNA reads TGTGCCAGCAGCCTTGTTTCCCCGGGCGGACAGGCGTCCAAAAACATTCAGTACTTC.

This clonotype appeared many times. The chain joins TRBV5-4 to TRBJ2-2; 9 nucleotides match TRBD1. Germline CDR1 reads SGHNT; CDR2 reads YYREEE (reference sequence). V gave up 0 bases and J gave up 6 bases; unmatched junction bases: 6. The CDR3 sequence is 16 residues long. CDR3 region: CASSLDTGGTSGELFF. The CDR3 DNA reads TGTGCCAGCAGCTTGGACACAGGGGGCACCTCCGGGGAGCTGTTTTTT.

The chain couples TRBV9 to TRBJ2-5; TRBD2 matches 11 bases. V shed 4 bases and J 3 bases; nucleotides not matched to a gene: 8. The CDR3 consists of 16 residues. Germline V gene lookup returns CDR1 SGDLS and CDR2 YYNGEE. CDR3 DNA: TGTGCCAGCAGCCCCCTGGTGGGACTAGCGGAAGAGACCCAGTACTTC. This codes for CASSPLVGLAEETQYF.

This clonotype was recorded at least ten times. The V and J genes are TRBV2 and TRBJ1-1; 7 positions match TRBD1. J gave up 5 bases and V 6 bases, and 9 bases lay outside the gene matches. Per germline, CDR1 SNHLY and CDR2 FYNNEI. This CDR3 comprises 14 residues. The CDR3 bases are TGTGCCAGCAGGCAATTGGACAGGAGTACTGAAGCTTTCTTT. Its translation is CASRQLDRSTEAFF.